The rows below give T cell receptor beta chains drawn from one sample of a study of regulatory T cells in long-lasting Graves disease. TCRdb redid the calling of the multiplex PCR reads with MiXCR, one entry per CDR3 protein. The sample yields over 350,000 distinct CDR3 sequences, 14% seen once. A further study also used this sample, focusing on T cells in Graves' hyperthyroidism and ophthalmopathy.

Sequenced here: peripheral blood mononuclear cells (PBMCs), sampled at new diagnosis, from a patient treated with antithyroid drugs. These receptors originate from a woman in her forties or fifties with Graves disease. CDR3s include the opening cysteine and the closing phenylalanine or tryptophan. D genes are given only for firm matches. A clone size is listed for some rows: how often the clone was seen (once, few, many), or a class if it is expanded.

>many|TRBV11-2|TRBJ2-3|NA
CASSLDMGDTQYF
TGTGCCAGCAGCTTAGACATGGGAGATACGCAGTATTTT
>few|TRBV7-9|TRBJ1-2|NA
CASSLAGQDGYTF
TGTGCCAGCAGCTTAGCCGGCCAGGATGGCTACACCTTC
>NA|TRBV28|TRBJ1-2|NA
CASSLVGEYGYTF
TGTGCCAGCAGTTTAGTGGGGGAGTATGGCTACACCTTC
>NA|TRBV30|TRBJ2-1|TRBD2
CAWMGLAGVNEQFF
TGTGCCTGGATGGGACTAGCGGGAGTTAATGAGCAGTTCTTC
>many|TRBV7-8|TRBJ2-7|NA
CASSGGPTYEQYF
TGTGCCAGCAGCGGGGGACCAACCTACGAGCAGTACTTC
>few|TRBV30|TRBJ1-2|TRBD1
CASRTGFGYGYTF
TGTGCCTCCCGGACAGGGTTCGGGTATGGCTACACCTTC
>NA|TRBV7-3|TRBJ2-1|TRBD1
CASSLEGQGILNEQFF
TGTGCCAGCAGCTTGGAGGGACAGGGGATATTAAATGAGCAGTTCTTC
>many|TRBV7-2|TRBJ1-1|TRBD1
CASSHDRGRTEAFF
TGTGCCAGCAGCCATGACAGGGGGCGAACTGAAGCTTTCTTT
>NA|TRBV19|TRBJ2-2|NA
CASSIDLVRTGELFF
TGTGCCAGTAGTATAGATCTGGTGCGCACCGGGGAGCTGTTTTTT
>NA|TRBV19|TRBJ2-7|NA
CASSIGFVSDYEQYF
TGTGCCAGTAGTATCGGCTTCGTGTCTGACTACGAGCAGTACTTC
>NA|TRBV18|TRBJ2-7|TRBD1
CASSVEQGAYEQYF
TGTGCCAGCTCAGTTGAACAGGGGGCCTACGAGCAGTACTTC
>many|TRBV11-1|TRBJ2-2|TRBD2
CASSLGLKRASGFTGELFF
TGTGCCAGCAGCTTAGGCCTTAAGCGGGCTAGCGGGTTCACCGGGGAGCTGTTTTTT
>once|TRBV5-8|TRBJ1-6|NA
CASSKTEDNSPRHF
TGTGCCAGCAGCAAGACTGAAGATAATTCACCCCGCCACTTT
>NA|TRBV30|TRBJ1-1|NA
CAWSGNLLRGTEAFF
TGTGCCTGGAGTGGCAACCTCCTCAGGGGCACTGAAGCTTTCTTT
>many|TRBV29-1|TRBJ2-7|TRBD2
CSVESMREGTEQYF
TGCAGCGTTGAATCCATGCGGGAGGGAACCGAGCAGTACTTC
>many|TRBV19|TRBJ1-2|TRBD1
CASGQGIAGYTF
TGTGCCAGTGGACAGGGGATTGCGGGCTACACCTTC
>few|TRBV28|TRBJ1-5|TRBD1
CASITDRGDQPQHF
TGTGCCAGCATTACGGACAGGGGTGATCAGCCCCAGCATTTT
>many|TRBV29-1|TRBJ2-7|NA
CSVEGRNYEQYF
TGCAGCGTTGAAGGGCGGAACTACGAGCAGTACTTC
>few|TRBV9|TRBJ1-4|TRBD1
CASSTGDSGKKLFF
TGTGCCAGCAGCACGGGGGACAGCGGGAAAAAACTGTTTTTT
>many|TRBV28|TRBJ2-3|TRBD1
CASSKPGQGATDTQYF
TGTGCCAGCAGTAAACCGGGACAGGGAGCCACAGATACGCAGTATTTT
>NA|TRBV29-1|TRBJ2-7|TRBD2
CSVDSRTSGSSYEQYF
TGCAGCGTTGATTCCCGGACTAGCGGGAGTTCCTACGAGCAGTACTTC
>many|TRBV6-9|TRBJ2-7|NA
CASSYYLGREYEQYF
TGTGCCAGCAGTTACTATTTGGGCAGAGAATACGAGCAGTACTTC
>many|TRBV28|TRBJ2-7|TRBD1
CASFGTGQGFSYEQYF
TGTGCCAGCTTTGGGACGGGACAGGGGTTTTCCTACGAGCAGTACTTC
>many|TRBV4-1|TRBJ1-1|NA
CASSQVQGVMNTEAFF
TGCGCCAGCAGCCAAGTACAGGGTGTGATGAACACTGAAGCTTTCTTT
>many|TRBV11-2|TRBJ1-2|NA
CASSLAPGTPHNYGYTF
TGTGCCAGCAGCTTAGCCCCCGGGACGCCTCATAACTATGGCTACACCTTC
>many|TRBV10-3|TRBJ1-1|NA
CAISDISGGVVLNTEAFF
TGTGCCATCAGTGATATCTCTGGGGGCGTTGTATTGAACACTGAAGCTTTCTTT
>many|TRBV5-4|TRBJ2-1|TRBD2
CASSSKLAEYNEQFF
TGTGCCAGCAGCTCTAAACTAGCGGAGTACAATGAGCAGTTCTTC
>few|TRBV9|TRBJ1-4|NA
CASSVTAGRHEKLFF
TGTGCCAGCAGCGTCACGGCAGGGCGGCACGAAAAACTGTTTTTT
>many|TRBV9|TRBJ2-7|NA
CASSDQTEMYF
TGTGCCAGCAGCGACCAGACAGAAATGTACTTC
>few|TRBV12-3/TRBV12-4|TRBJ2-7|TRBD2
CASSLDSSGSYEQYF
TGTGCCAGCAGTTTAGACTCTAGCGGGAGTTACGAGCAGTACTTC
>few|TRBV5-1|TRBJ2-3|TRBD1
CASSLGQGAHNTQYF
TGCGCCAGCAGCTTGGGGCAGGGGGCGCATAATACGCAGTATTTT
>few|TRBV5-1|TRBJ2-1|NA
CASSLEQGSYNEQFF
TGCGCCAGCAGCTTGGAGCAGGGGTCCTACAATGAGCAGTTCTTC
>many|TRBV28|TRBJ2-1|TRBD2
CASSLGLAGNNEQFF
TGTGCCAGCAGTTTGGGACTAGCGGGGAACAATGAGCAGTTCTTC
>once|TRBV5-6|TRBJ2-2|NA
CASSFGTTRNSNTGELFF
TGTGCCAGCAGCTTCGGCACTACTAGAAATTCGAACACCGGGGAGCTGTTTTTT
>many|TRBV20-1|TRBJ2-7|TRBD2
CSATTSGSLYEQYF
TGCAGTGCTACGACTAGCGGGAGCCTCTACGAGCAGTACTTC